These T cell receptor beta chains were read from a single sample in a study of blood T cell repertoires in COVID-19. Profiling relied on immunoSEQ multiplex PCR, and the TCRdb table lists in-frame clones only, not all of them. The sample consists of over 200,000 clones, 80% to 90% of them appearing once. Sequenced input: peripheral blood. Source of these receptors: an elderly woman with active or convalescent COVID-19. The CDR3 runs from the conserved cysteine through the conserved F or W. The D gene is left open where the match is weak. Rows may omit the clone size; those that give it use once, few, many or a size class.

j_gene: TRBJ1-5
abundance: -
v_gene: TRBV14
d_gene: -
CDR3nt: TGTGCCAGCAGCCCGAGGAGGAATCAGCCCCAGCATTTT
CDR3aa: CASSPRRNQPQHF

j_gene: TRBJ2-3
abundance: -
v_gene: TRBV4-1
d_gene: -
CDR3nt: TGCGCCAGCAGCCAAGGTGGGACAACCACAGATACGCAGTATTTT
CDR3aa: CASSQGGTTTDTQYF

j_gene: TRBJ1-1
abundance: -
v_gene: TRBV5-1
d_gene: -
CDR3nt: TGCGCCAGCAGCTGGGAGACGAACACTGAAGCTTTCTTT
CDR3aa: CASSWETNTEAFF

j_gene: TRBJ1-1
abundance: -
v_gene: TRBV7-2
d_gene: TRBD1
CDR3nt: TGTGCCAGCAGCTCCCCGGACAGGGGGGACACTGAAGCTTTCTTT
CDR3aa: CASSSPDRGDTEAFF

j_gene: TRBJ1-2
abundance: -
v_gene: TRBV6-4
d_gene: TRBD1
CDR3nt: TGTGCCAGCAATTCGACAGGGGGCCGCGGCTACACCTTC
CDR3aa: CASNSTGGRGYTF

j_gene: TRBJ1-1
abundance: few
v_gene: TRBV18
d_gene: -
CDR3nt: TGTGCCAGCTCACCAGGGGGGTTGGTAAGAGAGGGAACTGAAGCTTTCTTT
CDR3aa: CASSPGGLVREGTEAFF

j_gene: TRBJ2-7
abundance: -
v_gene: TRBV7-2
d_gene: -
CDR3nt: TGTGCCAGCAGCTTACGGGTCTCTAGCTCCTACGAGCAGTACTTC
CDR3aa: CASSLRVSSSYEQYF

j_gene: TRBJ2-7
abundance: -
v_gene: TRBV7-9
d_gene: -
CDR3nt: TGTGCCAGCAGCTTAAGCGGGACAGGCTACGAGCAGTACTTC
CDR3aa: CASSLSGTGYEQYF

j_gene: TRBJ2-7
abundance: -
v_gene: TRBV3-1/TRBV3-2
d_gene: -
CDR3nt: TGTGCCAGCAGCCAAGATTCCCAGGGGCTCTACGAGCAGTACTTC
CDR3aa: CASSQDSQGLYEQYF

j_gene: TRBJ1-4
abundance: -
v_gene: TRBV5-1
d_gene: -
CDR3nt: TGCGCCAGCAGCTTACAAGATAATGAAAAACTGTTTTTT
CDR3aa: CASSLQDNEKLFF

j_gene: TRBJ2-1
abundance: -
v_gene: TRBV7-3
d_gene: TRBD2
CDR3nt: TGTGCCAGCAGCTCCGGACTAGCGGGAGGTATCGATTATGAGCAGTTCTTC
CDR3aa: CASSSGLAGGIDYEQFF

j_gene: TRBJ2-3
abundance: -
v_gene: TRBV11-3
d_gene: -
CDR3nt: TGTGCCAGCAGCTTAAACCCCATAGGAGGAGATACGCAGTATTTT
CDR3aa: CASSLNPIGGDTQYF

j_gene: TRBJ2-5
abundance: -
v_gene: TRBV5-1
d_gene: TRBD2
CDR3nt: TGCGCCAGCAGCTCTGAGGGTGGGGCTAGCGGGAGGCCTCAAGAGACCCAGTACTTC
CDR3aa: CASSSEGGASGRPQETQYF

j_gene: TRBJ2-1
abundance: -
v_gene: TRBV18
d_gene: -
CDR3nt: TGTGCCAGCTCACCACCGAACAGGCTGAATGAGCAGTTCTTC
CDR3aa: CASSPPNRLNEQFF

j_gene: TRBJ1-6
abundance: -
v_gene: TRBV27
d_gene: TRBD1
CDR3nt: TGTGCCAGCAGACAGAGACCGGGACAGGGGGCCTATAATTCACCCCTCCACTTT
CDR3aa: CASRQRPGQGAYNSPLHF

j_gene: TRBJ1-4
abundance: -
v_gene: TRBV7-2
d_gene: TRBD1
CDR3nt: TGTGCCAGCAGCTCGGGACAGCGAACTGAAAAACTGTTTTTT
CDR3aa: CASSSGQRTEKLFF

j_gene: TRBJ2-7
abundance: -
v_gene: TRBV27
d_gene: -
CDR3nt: TGTGCCAGCAGTTTAGGCGGAGAGCAGTACTTC
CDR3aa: CASSLGGEQYF

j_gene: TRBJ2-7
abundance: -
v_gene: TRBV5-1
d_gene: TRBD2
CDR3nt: TGCGCCAGCAGCTTGTATGACGGGGGGAACGAGCAGTACTTC
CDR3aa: CASSLYDGGNEQYF

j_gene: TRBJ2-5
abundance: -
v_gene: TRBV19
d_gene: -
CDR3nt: TGTGCCAGTAGTATAGGTTCAGGGCAAGAGACCCAGTACTTC
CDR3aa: CASSIGSGQETQYF

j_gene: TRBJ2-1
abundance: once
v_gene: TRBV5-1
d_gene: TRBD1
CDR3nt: TGCGCCAGCACCCAGGGGGCCGGGAACAATGAGCAGTTCTTC
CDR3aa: CASTQGAGNNEQFF

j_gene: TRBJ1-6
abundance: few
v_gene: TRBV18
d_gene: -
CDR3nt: TGTGCCAGCGCGGAAGGACAGCGTTATAATTCACCCCTCCACTTT
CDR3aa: CASAEGQRYNSPLHF

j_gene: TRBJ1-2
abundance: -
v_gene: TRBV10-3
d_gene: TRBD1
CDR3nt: TGTGCCATCAGTGAAGACAGGGAAGACAATGGCTACACCTTC
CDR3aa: CAISEDREDNGYTF

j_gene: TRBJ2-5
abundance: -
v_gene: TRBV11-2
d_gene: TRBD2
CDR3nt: TGTGCCAGCTCCCGCGGTCTGGGAGGGGAAGTCGAGACCCAGTACTTC
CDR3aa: CASSRGLGGEVETQYF

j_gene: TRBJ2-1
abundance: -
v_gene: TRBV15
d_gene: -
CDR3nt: TGTGCCACCAGCAGAGTCGGGGGAGGTGAGCAGTTCTTC
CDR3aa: CATSRVGGGEQFF

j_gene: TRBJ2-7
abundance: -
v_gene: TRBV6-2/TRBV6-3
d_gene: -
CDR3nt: TGTGCCAGCAGTTACTCGTTGTCTAGCCACTACGGGTACGAGCAGTACTTC
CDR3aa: CASSYSLSSHYGYEQYF

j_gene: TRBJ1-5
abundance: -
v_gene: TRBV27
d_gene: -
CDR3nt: TGTGCCAGCAGCAGGGGAGAACATAGCAATCAGCCCCAGCATTTT
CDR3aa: CASSRGEHSNQPQHF

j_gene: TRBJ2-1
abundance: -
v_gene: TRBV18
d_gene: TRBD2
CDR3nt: TGTGCCAGCCACATAGCGGGAGGCCTCAATGAGCAGTTCTTC
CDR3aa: CASHIAGGLNEQFF

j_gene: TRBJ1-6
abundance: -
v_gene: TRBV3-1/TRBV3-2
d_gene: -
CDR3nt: TGTGCCAGCAGCTTCCGCTCCTATAATTCACCCCTCCACTTT
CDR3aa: CASSFRSYNSPLHF

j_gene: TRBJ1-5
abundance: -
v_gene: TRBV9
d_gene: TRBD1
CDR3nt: TGTGCCAGCAGCGGAGGGACAGGGAATAGCAATCAGCCCCAGCATTTT
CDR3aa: CASSGGTGNSNQPQHF

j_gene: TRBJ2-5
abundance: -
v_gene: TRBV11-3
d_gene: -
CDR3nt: TGTGCCAGCTGCCAATCGAGAGACTCCGGGACCCAGTACTTC
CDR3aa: CASCQSRDSGTQYF

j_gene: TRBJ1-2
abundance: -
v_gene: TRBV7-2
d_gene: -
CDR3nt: TGTGCCAGCAGCTCACCTTCGAGTGGCTACACCTTC
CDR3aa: CASSSPSSGYTF

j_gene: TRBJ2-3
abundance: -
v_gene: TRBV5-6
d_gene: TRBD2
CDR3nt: TGTGCCAGCAGCCCACACCGAGGAGCGGGAGAGTTAGATACGCAGTATTTT
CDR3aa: CASSPHRGAGELDTQYF

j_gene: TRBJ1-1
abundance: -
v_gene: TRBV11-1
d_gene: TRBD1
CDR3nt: TGTGCCAGCAGCTTAGGCAGGGGGACACTGAAGACTGAAGCTTTCTTT
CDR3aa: CASSLGRGTLKTEAFF

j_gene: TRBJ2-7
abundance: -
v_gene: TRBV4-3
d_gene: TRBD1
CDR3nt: TGCGCCAGCAGCCCAAACGACAGGGACTACGAGCAGTACTTC
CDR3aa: CASSPNDRDYEQYF

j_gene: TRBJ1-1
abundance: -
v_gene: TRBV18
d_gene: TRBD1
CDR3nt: TGTGCCAGCTCACAGACAGGGGCGGACACTGAAGCTTTCTTT
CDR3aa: CASSQTGADTEAFF

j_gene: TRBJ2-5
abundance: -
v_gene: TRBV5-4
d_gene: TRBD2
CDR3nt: TGTGCCAGCAGCCCGACTAGCGGGAGGGCCTCAGAGACCCAGTACTTC
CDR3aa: CASSPTSGRASETQYF

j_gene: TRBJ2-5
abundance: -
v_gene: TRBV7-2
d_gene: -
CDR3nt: TGTGCCAGCAGCTTAGCAGTATTCATGGCTTTGGAGACCCAGTACTTC
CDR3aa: CASSLAVFMALETQYF

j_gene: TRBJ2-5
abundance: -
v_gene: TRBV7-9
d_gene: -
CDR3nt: TGTGCCAGCAGCTTGCTCGGGGTGGGAGAGACCCAGTACTTC
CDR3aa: CASSLLGVGETQYF

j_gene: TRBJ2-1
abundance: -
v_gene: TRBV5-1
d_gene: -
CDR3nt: TGCGCCAGCAGCCACAGGAGAGGAGGGGACCCCTATGAGCAGTTCTTC
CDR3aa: CASSHRRGGDPYEQFF

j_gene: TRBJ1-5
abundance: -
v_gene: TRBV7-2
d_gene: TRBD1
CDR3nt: TGTGCCAGCAGCTTAGAGGCAGGGGGACAGCCCCAGCATTTT
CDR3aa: CASSLEAGGQPQHF

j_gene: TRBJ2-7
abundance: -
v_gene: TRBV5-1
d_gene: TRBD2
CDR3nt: TGCGCCAGCAGCTCTCAGCGGGAGGGGTACTACGAGCAGTACTTC
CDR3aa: CASSSQREGYYEQYF

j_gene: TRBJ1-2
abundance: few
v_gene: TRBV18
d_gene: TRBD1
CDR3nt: TGTGCCAGCTCACCAGGGACAGCTAACTATGGCTACACCTTC
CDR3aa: CASSPGTANYGYTF

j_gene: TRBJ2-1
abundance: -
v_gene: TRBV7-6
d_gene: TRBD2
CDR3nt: TGTGCCAGCAGCTTAGCTGCGGGAGGAGGTTATGAGCAGTTCTTC
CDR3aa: CASSLAAGGGYEQFF

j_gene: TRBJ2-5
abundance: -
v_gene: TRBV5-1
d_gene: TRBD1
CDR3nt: TGCGCCAGCAGCATGGCCGGGACAGTATCCTACCAAGAGACCCAGTACTTC
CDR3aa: CASSMAGTVSYQETQYF

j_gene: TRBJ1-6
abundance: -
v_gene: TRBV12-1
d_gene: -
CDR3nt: TGTGCCAGCAGCTTCCGGGACAGGGATACACCCCTCCACTTT
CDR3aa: CASSFRDRDTPLHF

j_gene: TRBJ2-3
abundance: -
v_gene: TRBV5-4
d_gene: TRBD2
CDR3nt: TGTGCCAGCAGCTTGGGACTAGCGGGGGGACAAACAGATACGCAGTATTTT
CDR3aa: CASSLGLAGGQTDTQYF

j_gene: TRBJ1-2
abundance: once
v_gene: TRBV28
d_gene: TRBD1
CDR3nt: TGTGCCAGCAGTTCCGGGACAGAACGCTATGGCTACACCTTC
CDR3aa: CASSSGTERYGYTF

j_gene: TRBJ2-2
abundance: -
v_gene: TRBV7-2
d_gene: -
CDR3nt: TGTGCCAGCAGCTCCCCCCCCCTCACCGGGGAGCTGTTTTTT
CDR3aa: CASSSPPLTGELFF

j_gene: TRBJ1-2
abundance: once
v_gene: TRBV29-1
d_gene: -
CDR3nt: TGCAGCGTCTGGACAGCCGGCTACACCTTC
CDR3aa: CSVWTAGYTF

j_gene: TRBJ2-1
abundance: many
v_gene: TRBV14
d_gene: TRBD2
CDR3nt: TGTGCCAGCAGCCCTCTGGGGGGAGGGTCCGACAATGAGCAGTTCTTC
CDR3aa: CASSPLGGGSDNEQFF

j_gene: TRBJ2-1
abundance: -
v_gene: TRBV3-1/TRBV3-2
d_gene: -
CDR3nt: TGTGCCAGCAGCCAAGGCGTCAGAGCGGGCTCCTACAATGAGCAGTTCTTC
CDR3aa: CASSQGVRAGSYNEQFF

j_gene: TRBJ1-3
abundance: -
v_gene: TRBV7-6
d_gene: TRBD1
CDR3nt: TGTGCCAGCAGCTTAGCGGGACAGGGGGCAAACACCATATATTTT
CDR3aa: CASSLAGQGANTIYF

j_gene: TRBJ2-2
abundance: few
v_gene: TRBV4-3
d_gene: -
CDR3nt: TGCGCCAGCAGCCAAGAAGGGGGTAGGGCCGGGGAGCTGTTTTTT
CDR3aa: CASSQEGGRAGELFF

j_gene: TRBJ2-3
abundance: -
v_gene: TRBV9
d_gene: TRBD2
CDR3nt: TGTGCCAGCAGCGTAGATGCTGGCCTAGCGGGGGCCGGCCCCACAGGTACGCAGTATTTT
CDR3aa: CASSVDAGLAGAGPTGTQYF

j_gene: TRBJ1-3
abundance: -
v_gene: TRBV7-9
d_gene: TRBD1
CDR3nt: TGTGCCAGCAGCTCCGGACAGGCGTTATCAACTGGAAACACCATATATTTT
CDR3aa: CASSSGQALSTGNTIYF